These 5 T cell receptor beta chains share one sample of origin, sequenced in a study of T cell changes during pregnancy in multiple sclerosis. Profiling relied on immunoSEQ multiplex PCR, and the TCRdb table lists in-frame clones only, not all of them. The sample lists approximately 50,000 clones, roughly 95% seen once, with more than 0.25% in the top ten. Sequencing used CD4+ T cells from peripheral blood mononuclear cells, obtained in the third trimester of pregnancy. All receptors come from a female donor with multiple sclerosis, enrolled in a pregnancy study.

The rearrangement links TRBV29-1 to TRBJ1-1; D not certain. There are 12 residues in the CDR3. V lost 6 bases and J lost 4, with 12 bases in between. Germline CDR1 SQVTM, CDR2 ANQGSEA. CDR3 DNA: TGCAGCGTCGCCGGTGCGAGCACTGAAGCTTTCTTT. This translates into CSVAGASTEAFF.

This sequence joins TRBV19 and TRBJ2-1; maybe TRBD1 (6 bases). Looked up from germline, CDR1 is LNHDA and CDR2 is SQIVND (reference sequence). CDR3 length: 11 residues. With 3 bases removed from V and 9 bases from J, the gap between germline ends came to 6 bases. CDR3 in amino acids: CASSIRGEQFF. The CDR3 bases are TGTGCCAGTAGTATCAGGGGTGAGCAGTTCTTC.

On this clone itself: The same CDR3 also results from other DNA sequences found in this sample. The CDR3: CASSLRQGNTGELFF. The DNA for the CDR3 is TGTGCCAGCAGCCTCCGACAGGGAAACACCGGGGAGCTGTTTTTT. The rearrangement uses TRBV7-8 and TRBJ2-2; TRBD1 aligns across 7 bases. The CDR3 sequence is 15 residues long. Germline loops: CDR1 SGHVS, CDR2 FQNEAQ. V shed 5 bases, J shed 2 bases, and the junction held 5 bases outside the gene matches. Looking up the rest from reference TRBV7-8 and TRBJ2-2 gives the full variable domain: GAGVSQSPRYKVAKRGQDVALRCDPISGHVSLFWYQQALGQGPEFLTYFQNEAQLDKSGLPSDRFFAERPEGSVSTLKIQRTQQEDSAVYLCASSLRQGNTGELFFGEGSRLTVL.

The chain recombines TRBV4-1 with TRBJ1-6; 7 bases match TRBD1. This CDR3 has 15 amino acids. V trimming: 6 bases; J trimming: 5 bases; junction bases outside the gene matches: 7. CDR1 and CDR2 (germline): MGHRA, YSYEKL. DNA for the CDR3: TGCGCCAGCAGGACAGGGCCGACGAATAATTCACCCCTCCACTTT. It is translated as CASRTGPTNNSPLHF.

The chain carries TRBV29-1 and TRBJ1-2; D ambiguous. The CDR3 loop spans 11 amino acids. Trimming pared 6 bases from V and 2 bases from J, leaving 7 bases between. The germline V gene encodes CDR1 SQVTM and CDR2 ANQGSEA. The CDR3 spells CSVYGNYGYTF. CDR3 nucleotide sequence: TGCAGCGTGTACGGGAACTATGGCTACACCTTC.